This T cell receptor (beta chain) was profiled in a study of T cells in Graves' hyperthyroidism and ophthalmopathy. CDR1 is LGHNA, CDR2 YNFKEQ, per germline. With 0 bases clipped from V and 6 bases from J, the junction kept 5 bases outside the gene matches. The CDR3 covers 16 residues. Regions amplified from RNA transcripts were the TCR beta CDR3 regions. Primed by the HTBI set, a first-round RT-PCR was run on the TCR CDR3. TCRdb re-called the multiplex PCR reads with MiXCR, one entry per CDR3 protein. The sample contains under 350,000 distinct CDR3 sequences, around 15% of which appear only once. Ophthalmopathy in the patients scored at least 3 on Clinical Activity Score and at least 4 on NOSPECS grade, lasting under 3 months.

The V and J genes are TRBV4-2 and TRBJ2-1, with 10 bases that match TRBD2. The sequenced sample was blood. This clonotype originated in a woman in her sixties or seventies with Graves' ophthalmopathy. The CDR3 nucleotides read TGTGCCAGCAGCCAAGATCAGCGGGGGGGCCTCAATGAGCAGTTCTTC. Translated, it gives CASSQDQRGGLNEQFF.